This is a list of T cell receptor beta chains from one sample in a study of cytomegalovirus exposure and HLA in healthy donors. Measured with immunoSEQ multiplex PCR; TCRdb has only the in-frame clones, and not every one. In the table there are 130,000 or so clones, 84% of which are singletons. The specimen sequenced was PBMCs. All receptors come from a woman aged 18 to 35 in good health and CMV-seropositive. The CDR3 runs from the conserved cysteine through the conserved F or W. Each record gives: clone size, D gene, V gene, J gene, CDR3 DNA, CDR3 protein. The D gene is left open where the match is weak. Size tells how often a clone was seen (once, few, many) or the class of an expanded clone, and some rows leave it out.

>.|TRBD1|TRBV25-1|TRBJ2-5
TGTGCCAGCAGGGGGGGCGGACAGGGGGTAGGAGAGACCCAGTACTTC
CASRGGGQGVGETQYF
>.|.|TRBV28|TRBJ2-2
TGTGCCAGCAGTTCAGACATAACCGGGGAGCTGTTTTTT
CASSSDITGELFF
>.|.|TRBV11-1|TRBJ2-1
TGTGCCAGCAGCACCGACAGCAATGAGCAGTTCTTC
CASSTDSNEQFF
>.|TRBD1|TRBV6-1|TRBJ1-1
TGTGCCAGCAGCCGCCCCAGGGGGGCAGCTTTCTTT
CASSRPRGAAFF
>once|TRBD2|TRBV2|TRBJ2-1
TGTGCCAGCACAGCGGGGTGGAATGAGCAGTTCTTC
CASTAGWNEQFF
>few|TRBD2|TRBV6-5|TRBJ2-1
TGTGCCAGCAGGTCCGGGGGGGCGAACAATGAGCAGTTCTTC
CASRSGGANNEQFF
>.|.|TRBV29-1|TRBJ1-3
TGCAGCGTGACGGGCGGGGAAAACACCATATATTTT
CSVTGGENTIYF
>.|.|TRBV2|TRBJ2-5
TGTGCCAGCAGTCGTAGCCCTCCATCGCAGGAGACCCAGTACTTC
CASSRSPPSQETQYF
>.|.|TRBV5-1|TRBJ1-2
TGCGCCAGCAGCTTGGAGGCGGGTATTATGGATGGCTACACCTTC
CASSLEAGIMDGYTF
>.|.|TRBV6-6|TRBJ1-4
TGTGCCAGCAAGGGGTATATGCAGTCAGAAAAACTGTTTTTT
CASKGYMQSEKLFF
>few|.|TRBV6-5|TRBJ1-2
TGTGCCAGCAGCTCCGGACAGAACTATGGCTACACCTTC
CASSSGQNYGYTF
>.|.|TRBV29-1|TRBJ2-1
TGCAGCGTTCCCCTAATCGGGGACAAAAGTAACTACAATGAGCAGTTCTTC
CSVPLIGDKSNYNEQFF
>.|TRBD1|TRBV27|TRBJ1-2
TGTGCCAGCAGTTTCCAGGGCAGGGGGCACTATGGCTACACCTTC
CASSFQGRGHYGYTF
>.|.|TRBV11-2|TRBJ2-2
TGTGCCAGCAGCTTAGGACTTGGGGAGCTGTTTTTT
CASSLGLGELFF
>few|TRBD2|TRBV29-1|TRBJ2-5
TGCAGCGTTGAACGAGGGAGGGGTTTAGCGGGGGCGGAAGAGACCCAGTACTTC
CSVERGRGLAGAEETQYF
>few|TRBD1|TRBV9|TRBJ2-7
TGTGCCAGCAGCGTGGGACAGCTTAAGGACGAGCAGTACTTC
CASSVGQLKDEQYF
>once|.|TRBV7-3|TRBJ2-2
TGTGCCAGCAGCTTATCAGGGGTTGTCACCGGGGAGCTGTTTTTT
CASSLSGVVTGELFF
>.|TRBD1|TRBV4-1|TRBJ1-1
TGCGCCAGCAGCCAAGTGCGGGACAGTAACATGAACACTGAAGCTTTCTTT
CASSQVRDSNMNTEAFF
>.|.|TRBV10-3|TRBJ1-1
TGTGCCATCAGTCTACAGGGTCAGGGCACTGAAGCTTTCTTT
CAISLQGQGTEAFF
>.|.|TRBV28|TRBJ2-3
TGTGCCACCGAGGATAGGGGTGGAGATACGCAGTATTTT
CATEDRGGDTQYF
>few|TRBD2|TRBV2|TRBJ2-5
TGTGCCAGCAGTTTGGGACTAGCGGGGGGCGGAGAGACCCAGTACTTC
CASSLGLAGGGETQYF
>.|TRBD2|TRBV19|TRBJ2-2
TGTGCCAGTAACCCCTGGGAGGGGTCGGGGTCAGCCGGGGAGCTGTTTTTT
CASNPWEGSGSAGELFF
>.|TRBD1|TRBV28|TRBJ1-4
TGTGCCAGCAGTTCCCTGACAGGGGGGTATGAAAAACTGTTTTTT
CASSSLTGGYEKLFF
>.|.|TRBV2|TRBJ2-7
TGTGCCAGCAGTGGGCAGGTAATGAACGAGCAGTACTTC
CASSGQVMNEQYF
>.|TRBD2|TRBV12-5|TRBJ2-1
TGTGCTAGTGGTCTACGACTAGCGGGGGCCTACAAGGGAGAGCAGTTCTTC
CASGLRLAGAYKGEQFF
>once|.|TRBV11-2|TRBJ2-3
TGTGCCAGCAGCACCGGACAGCCAGATACGCAGTATTTT
CASSTGQPDTQYF
>.|TRBD2|TRBV6-1|TRBJ2-1
TGTGCCAGCAGAATACTAGCGGGCAATGAGCAGTTCTTC
CASRILAGNEQFF